Listed here are 22 T cell receptor beta chains from one sample, sequenced in a study of long-term antiretroviral therapy in people with HIV (dated by TCRdb to the early 2020s). Sequencing of the TRB variable region was done with the immunoSEQ hsTCRB v3.0 assay at survey level resolution. TCRdb holds this immuneACCESS table with in-frame rearrangements only. Some clones are missing; in checked studies, unresolved V genes explain under half, and the rest has no known cause. Here the sample has about 16,000 clones; less than 80% occur a single time. The ten largest clones take up about 14% of the sample. Material: unsorted PBMCs, obtained 1.5 years before starting antiretroviral therapy. The receptors stem from a woman aged 45-60 years with HIV.

The gene calls are TRBV19 and TRBJ1-1; no reliable D call. The V end was cut by 5 bases, the J end by 1 base, with 8 bases between. This CDR3 has 13 residues. Germline V lookup: CDR1 LNHDA, CDR2 SQIVND (reference sequence). The CDR3 bases are TGTGCCAGTAGTTTGACACCGAACACTGAAGCTTTCTTT. Translated: CASSLTPNTEAFF.

This clone came up a few times. V is TRBV18 and J is TRBJ2-5; D is undetermined. Per the germline V gene, CDR1 is KGHSH and CDR2 is LQKENI. The germline V and J ends were trimmed by 4 bases and 4 bases, with 7 bases remaining between them. The CDR3 spans 12 residues. The CDR3 coding sequence is TGTGCCAGCTCACGTATGGGAGAGACCCAGTACTTC. As protein: CASSRMGETQYF.

This clone appeared a few times. The V and J genes are TRBV13 and TRBJ1-6; D uncertain. CDR1 and CDR2 from the germline V gene are PRHDT and FYEKMQ (reference sequence). V lost 4 bases to trimming and J lost 8 bases, with 15 bases between them. The CDR3 totals 15 residues. This CDR3 reads CASSSGKRVHSPLHF. The CDR3 bases are TGTGCCAGCAGCTCGGGAAAGAGAGTACATTCACCCCTCCACTTT.

This clone was counted a single time. The chain carries TRBV2 and TRBJ1-1; D call uncertain. CDR1 SNHLY and CDR2 FYNNEI come from the germline V gene. V was trimmed by 10 bases and J by 5 bases, leaving 23 bases between them. There are 15 residues in the CDR3. CDR3 protein: CATRPSGRGFTEAFF. The CDR3 bases are TGTGCCACCCGTCCGTCAGGCCGAGGGTTTACTGAAGCTTTCTTT.

The J gene is TRBJ1-6, the V gene TRBV19, with D uncertain. This CDR3 has 13 residues. Trimming left V 10 bases short and J 4 bases short, with 11 bases between. The V gene's germline CDR1 is LNHDA and CDR2 SQIVND (reference sequence). The CDR3 nucleotides read TGTGCCACCTTCGACGGATATAATTCACCCCTCCACTTT. Amino acids: CATFDGYNSPLHF.

The CDR3 region is CASSTNSDGSTDTQYF. CDR3 coding DNA: TGTGCCAGTAGTACAAACTCGGACGGCAGCACAGATACGCAGTATTTT. This rearrangement joins TRBV19 to TRBJ2-3, with no clear D. Germline CDR1 LNHDA, CDR2 SQIVND (reference sequence). Trimming took 4 bases from V and 0 from J, leaving 14 bases between them. The CDR3 runs 16 residues.

The rearrangement links TRBV18 to TRBJ1-1, with D perhaps matching TRBD1 (6 bases). V was shortened by 4 bases and J by 4 bases, with 16 bases between the two germline ends. The CDR3 has 15 amino acids. Germline V gene sequence: CDR1 KGHSH, CDR2 LQKENI. The CDR3 bases are TGTGCCAGCTCACGAGGACAGCCCAAGGGCACTGAAGCTTTCTTT. Amino acids: CASSRGQPKGTEAFF.

The V call is TRBV29-1, the J call TRBJ2-3; 9 nucleotides match TRBD1. The CDR3 has 13 residues. V shed 7 bases and J 2 bases; nucleotides not matched to a gene: 4. Germline V gene data show CDR1 as SQVTM and CDR2 as ANQGSEA. The CDR3 loop reads CSARDRDTDTQYF. CDR3 DNA: TGCAGCGCTAGGGACAGGGACACAGATACGCAGTATTTT.

The chain carries TRBV6-5 and TRBJ1-5; D may be TRBD1 (6 bases). V lost 6 bases to trimming and J lost 6 bases, with 12 bases between them. The CDR3 loop spans 13 amino acids. Germline CDR1 MNHEY, CDR2 SVGAGI. The CDR3 bases are TGTGCCAGCAGCGGGGGGGCCGCTCAGCCCCAGCATTTT. It translates to CASSGGAAQPQHF.

The genes are TRBV30 and TRBJ2-3, with D perhaps matching TRBD2 (6 bases). The CDR3 runs to 15 residues. The germline V and J ends were trimmed by 0 bases and 6 bases, with 16 bases remaining between them. The V gene's germline CDR1 is GTSNPN and CDR2 SVGIG (reference sequence). The CDR3 reads CAWSVKRGFMDTQYF. The CDR3 DNA sequence: TGTGCCTGGAGTGTTAAACGGGGGTTTATGGATACGCAGTATTTT.

This chain links TRBV7-3 with TRBJ1-5, with D perhaps TRBD1 (5 bases). The germline V and J ends were trimmed by 2 bases and 3 bases, with 8 bases remaining between them. The CDR3 consists of 14 residues. Per the germline V gene, CDR1 is SGHTA and CDR2 is FQGTGA. The CDR3 nucleotides are TGTGCCAGCAGCTTACAGGGCTCCAATCAGCCCCAGCATTTT. Encoded protein: CASSLQGSNQPQHF.

The J gene is TRBJ1-2, the V gene TRBV7-8; 7 nucleotides align to TRBD1. The CDR3 covers 14 residues. Germline V gene lookup returns CDR1 SGHVS and CDR2 FQNEAQ. Losses at the gene ends were 3 bases for V and 4 bases for J; bases not matched to a gene: 5. CDR3 nucleotides: TGTGCCAGCAGCTTCCGGGACAGCTTCTATGGCTACACCTTC. Protein sequence: CASSFRDSFYGYTF.

The CDR3 nucleotides read TGTGCCAGCAGTGAGGGCCGGATAGGCGGGGGGTCCGCGGATACGCAGTATTTT. It specifies CASSEGRIGGGSADTQYF. The chain recombines TRBV2 with TRBJ2-3, with 8 nucleotides matching TRBD2. V shed 3 bases and J 6 bases; nucleotides not matched to a gene: 17. The CDR3 is 18 amino acids. Germline V CDR1 and CDR2: SNHLY, FYNNEI.

This clone was found a few times. The chain has TRBV6-1 and TRBJ2-7, with 7 positions matching TRBD1. The V segment lost 0 bases and the J segment 0 bases; nucleotides outside the gene matches: 2. This CDR3 spans 15 amino acids. Germline-derived CDR1 and CDR2 are MNHNS and SASEGT. CDR3 sequence reads: CASSEAGDSSYEQYV. CDR3 nucleotides: TGTGCCAGCAGTGAAGCGGGGGACAGCTCCTACGAGCAGTACGTC.

V is TRBV5-1 and J is TRBJ2-5, with TRBD2 matching 8 bases. Germline CDR1 and CDR2: SGHRS and YFSETQ. Trimming removed 5 bases from V and 1 base from J; junction bases left unmatched: 10. The CDR3 contains 16 residues. DNA of the CDR3: TGCGCCAGCAGTCCAAAGCGGGGGACGACCCAAGAGACCCAGTACTTC. Its protein is CASSPKRGTTQETQYF.

CDR3 DNA sequence: TGCGCCAGCAGTGGGTTGGCAGGGAAGGAGGCTGAAGCTTTCTTT. It is translated as CASSGLAGKEAEAFF. This chain joins TRBV10-2 and TRBJ1-1; D may be TRBD1 (5 bases). The CDR3 sequence is 15 residues long. Germline CDR1 reads WSHSY; CDR2 reads SAAADI. V lost 4 bases and J lost 6, with 18 bases in between.

This clone was observed a handful of times. The chain employs TRBV12-1 and TRBJ1-6; the table's D call, TRBD1, was not checked against the DNA. TRBV12-1 is flagged as a pseudogene. The CDR3 extends over 16 amino acids. As DNA, the CDR3 is TGTGCCAGCAGCCAACGAGGGACACCCAATAATTCACCCCTCCACTTT. Protein: CASSQRGTPNNSPLHF.

V gene TRBV6-4 combines with J gene TRBJ1-1; D is possibly TRBD1 (5 bases). V gave up 3 bases and J gave up 0 bases, with 20 bases separating them. Looked up from germline, CDR1 is MRHNA and CDR2 is SNTAGT. The CDR3 runs to 18 residues. The CDR3 DNA reads as TGTGCCAGCAGTGAAGGCTGGAGTTTGGGGGAGGTGAACACTGAAGCTTTCTTT. Residues: CASSEGWSLGEVNTEAFF.

V and J are TRBV30 and TRBJ2-7, with 8 bases lining up with TRBD1. The junction had 4 bases not matched to a gene; V was cut back by 5 bases and J by 4 bases. CDR1 is GTSNPN, CDR2 SVGIG, per germline (reference sequence). This CDR3 contains 12 residues. This CDR3 is CAWDQGAYEQYF. CDR3 DNA: TGTGCCTGGGATCAGGGGGCTTACGAGCAGTACTTC.

The rearrangement links TRBV11-2 to TRBJ1-4; 7 bases match TRBD1. The CDR3 consists of 14 residues. The germline V gene encodes CDR1 SGHAT and CDR2 FQNNGV. Losses at the gene ends were 5 bases for V and 5 bases for J; bases not matched to a gene: 5. DNA for the CDR3: TGTGCCAGCAGCCCCGGGACAGCAAATGAAAAACTGTTTTTT. It codes for CASSPGTANEKLFF.

J is TRBJ2-2 and V is TRBV7-3, with 9 nucleotides matching TRBD1. The CDR3 totals 16 residues. The J segment lost 1 base and the V segment lost 6 bases, leaving 6 bases of the junction unmatched. CDR1 SGHTA and CDR2 FQGTGA come from the germline V gene. DNA for the CDR3: TGTGCCAGCAGGCAACCGGGACAGGGGAACACCGGGGAGCTGTTTTTT. As protein: CASRQPGQGNTGELFF.

The rearrangement uses TRBV27 and TRBJ1-5; D is unclear. The CDR3 spans 14 residues. Germline V gene lookup returns CDR1 MNHEY and CDR2 SMNVEV (reference sequence). V was cut by 3 bases and J by 4 bases, with 10 bases left in between. CDR3 sequence reads: CASSFTVGNQPQHF. CDR3 bases: TGTGCCAGCAGTTTTACAGTGGGAAATCAGCCCCAGCATTTT.